This T cell receptor beta chain originates from a study of blood T cell repertoires in COVID-19 (dated by TCRdb to the early 2020s). Background for the entire study: Samples from collaborators originated in the United States, Italy and Spain and spanned both the acute and convalescent phases of COVID-19. The dataset comprised deeply sampled blood TCRbeta repertoires from subjects exposed to, actively infected with, or recovered from COVID-19. Where available, HLA class I and class II types were obtained from metadata supplied by the sample provider rather than from assay-based typing. The repertoires were released in a freely available public database intended as a resource for research on the immune response to SARS-CoV-2. A de-identified subject ID, COVID-19 status, age in years and sex were almost always included in the sample metadata. The prospective study material was composed of cDNA or gDNA derived from T cells, B-cell-depleted T cells, or PBMCs. The samples were drawn from the first 160 participants of the ongoing ImmuneRACE study and from under 1,500 subjects provided by 6 global collaborators.

Notes on this clone: The antigen this receptor binds is unknown. The record has no base qualities; no much larger clone is one base away.

The germline V gene sets CDR1 to MGHRA and CDR2 to YSYEKL. Reading from cysteine to phenylalanine, the CDR3 counts 15 amino acids. Just the 45-base CDR3 DNA is kept, in frame starting at base 1. The germline ends are 10 bases apart after V is trimmed by 0 bases and J by 3 bases. The paper's findings and limits, for the study overall: How much clinical and demographic metadata was included differed by source and by participant, and the metadata was provided uncurated.

TCRbeta CDR3 regions were amplified from genomic DNA using the immunoSEQ Assay, a bias-controlled multiplex PCR. The published analysis was carried out like this. The number of nucleated cells in each sample was estimated by amplification of reference gene primers within the assay. To quantify the absolute abundance of each unique TCRbeta CDR3 rearrangement, sequence reads were collapsed and filtered. For each sample, productive Simpson clonality was calculated as the square root of Simpson's diversity index across productive rearrangements. What TCRdb holds here is the immuneACCESS table cut down to in-frame rearrangements. Part of the clones is not present; checked against another copy, under half of the missing clones reflect an unresolved V gene, and the others are unexplained. V, J and clone size derive from that table, while D and trimming were established from the DNA sequence. In all, the sample holds about 400,000 clones, and 88% of those were seen once. In total, the top ten clones hold 2% to 2.5% of the sample.

Participants in the prospective study were aged about 18 to 100 years, lived in some 24 United States geographic areas, and enrolled through a virtual design. Cohort assignment in the prospective study relied on participant-reported clinical history from a screening survey and a study questionnaire. In the prospective study, whole blood, serum and a nasopharyngeal or oropharyngeal swab were collected from each participant by mobile phlebotomists. Prospective study participants could optionally give additional blood draws and questionnaires over an approximately two-month period. Blood samples from the prospective study were shipped frozen or at room temperature prior to DNA extraction.

Sequencing was carried out using PBMCs or T cells enriched from blood (not recorded which). The chain links TRBV4-1 with TRBJ2-3; the D segment could be TRBD2, given 5 matching bases. The clonotype was recovered from a woman aged 40 to 50 with acute COVID-19. The DNA reads as follows: TGCGCCAGCAGCCAAGAGAAGCGAGGGACAGATACGCAGTATTTT. The encoded protein is CASSQEKRGTDTQYF.